Below, 7 T cell receptor beta chains from the same sample are listed, as sequenced in a study of OX40 agonist ivuxolimab in advanced cancers. Assay used: immunoSEQ multiplex PCR; TCRdb lists only in-frame clones, some missing. The sample contains 60,000 to 85,000 clones, 92% of which appear only once. This sample comprised CD4+ or CD8+ T cells sorted from blood, obtained in a trial of the OX40 agonist ivuxolimab. These receptors came from an adult with an advanced solid tumor such as melanoma, head and neck, liver or kidney cancer.

The chain links TRBV4-3 to TRBJ2-5, with TRBD2 matching 7 bases. The CDR3 consists of 15 residues. The J segment lost 4 bases and the V segment lost 1 base, leaving 6 bases of the junction unmatched. CDR1 is LGHNA and CDR2 is YSLEER in the germline V gene. The CDR3 sequence: CASSQGPSGRETQYF. The CDR3, as DNA: TGCGCCAGCAGCCAAGGCCCTAGCGGTAGAGAGACCCAGTACTTC.

This chain links TRBV7-9 with TRBJ2-7; the match to TRBD1 covers 7 bases. Germline V gene sequence: CDR1 SEHNR, CDR2 FQNEAQ (reference sequence). This CDR3 is 14 amino acids long. Germline trimming cut 5 bases from V and 3 bases from J; bases unmatched to any gene: 7. Here the CDR3 reads CASSQQQGFYEQYF. CDR3 in DNA: TGTGCCAGCAGCCAGCAACAGGGGTTCTACGAGCAGTACTTC. Looking up the rest from reference TRBV7-9 and TRBJ2-7 gives the full variable domain: DTGVSQNPRHKITKRGQNVTFRCDPISEHNRLYWYRQTLGQGPEFLTYFQNEAQLEKSRLLSDRFSAERPKGSFSTLEIQRTEQGDSAMYLCASSQQQGFYEQYFGPGTRLTVT.

On this clone itself: In the same sample, other DNA sequences code for this CDR3. V is TRBV9 and J is TRBJ2-2; D ambiguous. Germline V lookup: CDR1 SGDLS, CDR2 YYNGEE. There are 12 residues in the CDR3. Trimming stripped 2 bases from V and 7 bases from J, with 6 bases between. The CDR3 coding sequence is TGTGCCAGCAGCGTCCTCGGCGGGGAGCTGTTTTTT. Its translation: CASSVLGGELFF.

Within the sample, this clone is medium-sized (0.01 to 0.1%). This chain uses TRBV5-4 with TRBJ1-3, with no clear D. Germline CDR1 reads SGHNT; CDR2 reads YYREEE (reference sequence). This CDR3 has 14 residues. V was trimmed by 0 bases and J by 9 bases, leaving 13 bases between them. CDR3 in amino acids: CASSLDGEEVTIYF. The CDR3 region has the DNA TGTGCCAGCAGCTTGGATGGCGAGGAGGTCACCATATATTTT.

This chain joins TRBV5-1 and TRBJ2-7; perhaps TRBD2 as D (5 bases). Germline CDR1 is SGHRS and CDR2 is YFSETQ. The ends were cut back, 0 bases at V and 3 bases at J, with 7 bases in the middle. The CDR3 covers 13 residues. DNA of the CDR3: TGCGCCAGCAGCTTGGCCAGCGGCTACGAGCAGTACTTC. This sequence encodes CASSLASGYEQYF.

The V gene is TRBV19, the J gene TRBJ1-1; a possible D gene is TRBD1 (5 bases). Germline V gives CDR1 LNHDA, CDR2 SQIVND (reference sequence). The CDR3 spans 15 residues. V lost 3 bases and J 4 bases, leaving 15 bases between the germline ends. DNA of the CDR3: TGTGCCAGTAGTATCTTATCGACAGAGGGCACTGAAGCTTTCTTT. Translation gives CASSILSTEGTEAFF.

This chain connects TRBV9 to TRBJ2-7; D uncertain. Germline V gives CDR1 SGDLS, CDR2 YYNGEE. Between the trimmed V and J ends, which lost 0 bases and 4 bases, there was a span of 11 bases. This CDR3 has 14 amino acids. The CDR3: CASSVEVSPYEQYF. The CDR3 DNA reads as TGTGCCAGCAGCGTAGAGGTCTCACCTTACGAGCAGTACTTC.